The 28 T cell receptor beta chains listed next were all sequenced from one sample in a study of tumor and adjacent non-tumor tissue in lung cancer. TCRbeta libraries were built with three rounds of nested PCR, modified from ARM-PCR. TCRdb re-analysed the multiplex PCR reads in MiXCR, keeping a single row per CDR3 protein. The sample includes roughly 70,000 distinct CDR3 sequences, around two thirds of them seen just once. The template was RNA from unsorted bulk tissue. The normal lung tissue was taken more than 3 cm from the tumor edge. The material sequenced was distant non-tumor lung tissue. The receptors were sampled from a woman in her 50s with non-small cell lung cancer.

On this clonotype: This may be a read error, as it is one base from a much larger clone. The genes are TRBV6-1 and TRBJ1-3; no clear D gene. The CDR3 loop spans 15 amino acids. Germline CDR1 MNHNS, CDR2 SASEGT. The V end lost 1 base, the J end lost 3 bases, and 10 bases lay between the germline ends. The CDR3, as DNA: TGTGCCAGCAGTGAAGTCGGGGTTGTTGGAAACACCATATATTTT. Amino acids: CASSEVGVVGNTIYF.

The chain employs TRBV6-6 and TRBJ2-1, with D maybe TRBD2 (5 bases). Germline CDR1 reads MNHNY; CDR2 reads SVGAGI (reference sequence). With 6 bases removed from V and 7 bases from J, the gap between germline ends came to 22 bases. This CDR3 has 16 amino acids. CDR3 DNA sequence: TGTGCCAGCAGCTTAAGAAGAGTAGTGGGAGAGAATGAGCAGTTCTTC. It translates to CASSLRRVVGENEQFF.

With respect to this clonotype: This clone may be a read error of a much larger clone one base away. The chain couples TRBV6-1 to TRBJ2-3; TRBD2 matches at 12 bases. The CDR3 loop spans 19 amino acids. The ends lost 5 bases at V and 4 bases at J; junction bases unmatched: 16. Germline V CDR1 and CDR2: MNHNS, SASEGT. CDR3 sequence (DNA): TGTGCCAGCAGTCCCCCCCCGACTAGCGGGGGCATTAGTGCAGATACGCAGTATTTT. It is translated as CASSPPPTSGGISADTQYF.

Note on this clonotype: A much larger clone lies one base from this, so it may be a read error. The chain employs TRBV5-6 and TRBJ2-5; a weak D match, TRBD2 (5 bases). This CDR3 contains 16 residues. In germline, CDR1 is SGHDT, CDR2 YYEEEE. CDR3 nucleotide sequence: TGTGCCAGCAACTTGGCCGGAGGCGCGCGGCTAGAGACCCAGTACTTC. Translating gives CASNLAGGARLETQYF.

With respect to this clonotype: At one of its ends the junction is not consistent with the germline gene, which may arise from a read error. This chain connects TRBV5-5 to TRBJ2-6, with D perhaps TRBD1 (5 bases). Germline V gene sequence: CDR1 SGHKS, CDR2 YYEKEE (reference sequence). The CDR3 covers 15 residues. The CDR3 sequence is CASSPQYSGANVLTF. CDR3 in DNA: TGTGCCAGCAGTCCACAGTACTCTGGGGCCAACGTCCTGACTTTT.

Of note for this clonotype: Mismatch with germline at one junction end may stem from a read error. The chain has TRBV11-2 and TRBJ2-5; possibly TRBD1 or TRBD2 for D (5 bases each). The germline CDR1 and CDR2 sequences are SGHAT and FQNNGV. CDR3 length equals 15 residues. The CDR3 loop reads CASSLGENLQAPQYF. The CDR3 DNA reads TGTGCCAGCAGTTTAGGGGAGAATTTACAAGCGCCCCAGTACTTC. Together with reference TRBV11-2 and TRBJ2-5, the CDR3 gives the full variable domain: EAGVAQSPRYKIIEKRQSVAFWCNPISGHATLYWYQQILGQGPKLLIQFQNNGVVDDSQLPKDRFSAERLKGVDSTLKIQPAKLEDSAVYLCASSLGENLQAPQYFGPGTRLLVL.

As to this clonotype: Its ends do not fully match the called genes, so a read error is possible. This chain links TRBV7-9 with TRBJ2-3; 7 bases agree with TRBD2. The germline V gene encodes CDR1 SEHNR and CDR2 FQNEAQ (reference sequence). The CDR3 is made up of 15 amino acids. CDR3 nucleotide sequence: TGTGCCTGCAGCTCTAGCGGTCATGGCACAGATACGCAGTATTTT. It is translated as CACSSSGHGTDTQYF. Full variable domain (remainder filled in from reference TRBV7-9 and TRBJ2-3): DTGVSQNPRHKITKRGQNVTFRCDPISEHNRLYWYRQTLGQGPEFLTYFQNEAQLEKSRLLSDRFSAERPKGSFSTLEIQRTEQGDSAMYLCACSSSGHGTDTQYFGPGTRLTVL.

A word on this clonotype: This may be a read error, as it is one base from a much larger clone. Lacking the conserved final phenylalanine or tryptophan, this CDR3 likely reflects a read error. The chain joins TRBV6-6 to TRBJ1-1; no firm D call. V lost 8 bases and J 0 bases, leaving 4 bases between the germline ends. The CDR3 loop spans 11 amino acids. Per the germline V gene, CDR1 is MNHNY and CDR2 is SVGAGI (reference sequence). Here the CDR3 reads CASVMNTEAFL. The CDR3 DNA is TGTGCCAGCGTCATGAACACTGAAGCTTTCCTT.

The rearrangement links TRBV13 to TRBJ2-7, with D uncertain. Per the germline V gene, CDR1 is PRHDT and CDR2 is FYEKMQ (reference sequence). The CDR3 runs 14 residues. Trimming cost V 5 bases and J 1 base, with 12 bases left between them. The chain's CDR3 is CASSAWLLSYEQYF. The CDR3 nucleotides read TGTGCCAGCAGCGCTTGGCTGTTATCCTACGAGCAGTACTTC.

To note about this clonotype: Likely a read error: the CDR3 ends without its conserved phenylalanine or tryptophan. The chain has TRBV10-3 and TRBJ2-1; D is possibly TRBD2 (7 bases). Germline lookup yields CDR1 ENHRY and CDR2 SYGVKD. The V end was cut by 6 bases, the J end by 5 bases, with 11 bases between. The CDR3 runs to 13 residues. The CDR3 region is CAISEGGDNEQFY. In nucleotides, the CDR3 is TGTGCCATCAGCGAGGGGGGGGACAATGAGCAGTTCTAC.

This clonotype was seen a few times. A junction boundary mismatches the germline segment, possibly from a read error. The V gene is TRBV11-2, the J gene TRBJ1-1; D perhaps matches TRBD1 (5 bases). Per the germline V gene, CDR1 is SGHAT and CDR2 is FQNNGV. CDR3 length: 14 residues. The CDR3: CTSSPGAENTEAFF. The CDR3 coding sequence is TGCACCAGCAGCCCCGGGGCAGAGAACACTGAAGCTTTCTTT.

Comment on this clonotype: A read error may account for a junction end that differs from germline. CDR3 coding DNA: TGCGCCAGCTGCCGTCAGTCACCGACTAATCAAAAATTGTTTTTT. Its protein product is CASCRQSPTNQKLFF. The chain employs TRBV4-1 and TRBJ1-4; D uncertain. This CDR3 is built from 15 residues. Germline CDR1 and CDR2: MGHRA and YSYEKL.

A note on this clonotype: This may be a read error, as it is one base from a much larger clone. V gene TRBV29-1 combines with J gene TRBJ2-3; D not resolved. CDR1 and CDR2 (germline): SQVTM, ANQGSEA. Trimming shortened V by 5 bases and J by 10 bases, and 10 bases separated the two germline ends. The CDR3 is made up of 10 amino acids. The CDR3 region is CSVNVVAQYF. In DNA form, the CDR3 reads TGCAGCGTTAATGTGGTAGCGCAGTATTTT.

A remark on this clonotype: The junction does not match germline at one end; this may be a read error. The rearrangement joins TRBV11-2 to TRBJ2-2; possibly TRBD2 for D (5 bases). Germline assignment: CDR1 SGHAT and CDR2 FQNNGV. The CDR3 totals 15 residues. CDR3 sequence (DNA): TGTGCCAGCAGCCCATCGTCTCGAAACACCTGGGAGTTGTTTTTT. It specifies CASSPSSRNTWELFF.

A remark on this clonotype: Mismatch with germline at one junction end may stem from a read error. The rearrangement uses TRBV11-2 and TRBJ2-7, with D possibly TRBD1 on 6 matching bases. The J call may be in error: the DNA end matches TRBJ2-1 better. The CDR3 has 15 residues. The germline gives CDR1 SGHAT, CDR2 FQNNGV. Written as DNA, the CDR3 is TGTGCCAGGAGCTCGGTGACAGGCCGGACCTACGAGCAGTTCTTC. This encodes CARSSVTGRTYEQFF.

This clonotype showed up many times. The gene calls are TRBV4-2 and TRBJ2-1; D ambiguous. Germline V gene lookup returns CDR1 LGHNA and CDR2 YNFKEQ. Trimming left V 0 bases short and J 3 bases short, with 9 bases between. The CDR3 length is 15 residues. The CDR3 here is CASSQEGYLYNEQFF. DNA for the CDR3: TGTGCCAGCAGCCAAGAGGGCTACCTCTACAATGAGCAGTTCTTC.

The chain links TRBV29-1 to TRBJ1-3; no firm D call. The CDR3 loop spans 15 amino acids. Germline values: CDR1 SQVTM, CDR2 ANQGSEA. The ends were cut back, 2 bases at V and 2 bases at J, with 13 bases in the middle. CDR3 in amino acids: CSVEQRAFPGNTIYF. The CDR3 DNA reads TGCAGCGTTGAACAGCGGGCGTTCCCTGGAAACACCATATATTTT.

As concerns this clonotype: A clone one base away is much larger, so this may be a read error. Because the CDR3's place on the DNA is in doubt, the DNA is left out and the CDR3 is given as listed by TCRdb. The chain links TRBV20-1 to TRBJ2-1; the table calls TRBD2, which could not be checked here. CDR1 is DFQATT and CDR2 is SNEGSKA in the germline V gene (reference sequence). Counting both end residues, the CDR3 totals 15 amino acids. The CDR3 is CSASLKWGGGNEQSF.

This clonotype appeared once. At one of its ends the junction is not consistent with the germline gene, which may arise from a read error. The chain has TRBV4-2 and TRBJ2-3; D possibly uses TRBD1 or TRBD2 (6 bases each). This CDR3 has 15 residues. Germline CDR1 LGHNA, CDR2 YNFKEQ. The CDR3 DNA follows: TGTGCCAGCACCCAATACAGGGAGGCCACAGATACGCAGTATTTT. Its translation: CASTQYREATDTQYF.

A remark on this clonotype: A much larger clonotype is one base distant, so this may be a read error. The V gene is TRBV29-1, the J gene TRBJ2-3, with D perhaps matching TRBD2 (6 bases). The V and J ends lost 5 bases and 10 bases respectively, with 28 bases between them. The CDR3 has 16 amino acids. Germline V lookup: CDR1 SQVTM, CDR2 ANQGSEA. The DNA of the CDR3 is TGCAGCGTTCATTCGAATAGGAGGGGAGCGGATGATGCGCAGTATTTT. This sequence encodes CSVHSNRRGADDAQYF.

The chain carries TRBV11-3 and TRBJ2-1, with D uncertain. V was cut by 8 bases and J by 4 bases, with 15 bases left in between. The CDR3 has 14 amino acids. Germline-derived CDR1 and CDR2 are SGHNT and YENEEA. CDR3 sequence reads: CASCSEADYNEQFF. CDR3 DNA sequence: TGTGCCAGCTGCTCAGAGGCGGATTACAATGAGCAGTTCTTC.

Concerning this clonotype: A junction end diverges from the germline sequence, so it may reflect a read error. CDR3 amino acids: CVSSFGTSHYF. Written as DNA, the CDR3 is TGTGTCAGCAGTTTCGGGACTAGCCATTACTTC. The chain joins TRBV28 to TRBJ2-7, with TRBD2 matching over 9 bases. The CDR3 is 11 amino acids. Germline CDR1 is MDHEN and CDR2 is SYDVKM.

On this clonotype itself: Possible read error: a much larger clone is one base away. The rearrangement uses TRBV29-1 and TRBJ2-3; D ambiguous. This CDR3 is built from 14 residues. Germline-derived CDR1 and CDR2 are SQVTM and ANQGSEA. V was cut by 7 bases and J by 2 bases, with 16 bases left in between. The CDR3 DNA reads TGCAGCGCTGATAGGTTGGCCCCCACAGATACGCAGTATTTT. This gives the protein CSADRLAPTDTQYF.

This clonotype has a handful of counts. This sequence may be a read error, since a much larger clone differs from it by one base. The gene calls are TRBV4-3 and TRBJ1-2; D remains unclear. Germline-derived CDR1 and CDR2 are LGHNA and YSLEER. The CDR3 is 13 amino acids. Trimming cost V 0 bases and J 6 bases, with 8 bases left between them. The chain's CDR3 is CASSQERENGYTF. The CDR3 coding sequence is TGCGCCAGCAGCCAAGAAAGGGAGAATGGCTACACCTTC.

CDR3 in DNA: TGTACCAACAGTTGGCTAGCGGGCAACAGCGAGCAGTACTTC. It is translated as CTNSWLAGNSEQYF. This rearrangement joins TRBV6-1 to TRBJ2-7; 8 bases are shared with TRBD2. The CDR3 spans 14 residues. From germline, CDR1 is MNHNS and CDR2 SASEGT.

This chain uses TRBV5-4 with TRBJ2-1; TRBD2 matches 12 bases. V was pared by 2 bases and J by 15 bases, with 15 bases of the junction left unmatched. This CDR3 region has 16 residues. Germline V gene lookup returns CDR1 SGHNT and CDR2 YYREEE (reference sequence). CDR3 region: CASSLRTSGKAQPPFF. CDR3 bases: TGTGCCAGCAGCTTAAGGACTAGCGGGAAGGCCCAGCCGCCGTTCTTC.

Comments on this clonotype: A read error is likely, as this CDR3 ends without the conserved phenylalanine or tryptophan. The DNA is left out, because the CDR3 cannot be placed on it with certainty; the CDR3 is given as TCRdb lists it. This sequence joins TRBV4-2 and TRBJ2-3; the DNA was not used to check the table's D call, TRBD1. Germline CDR1 reads LGHNA; CDR2 reads YNFKEQ. The CDR3 spans 15 amino acids, including both terminal residues. The CDR3 loop reads CASSHYREVTDTQCI.

About this clonotype: This sequence may be a read error, since a much larger clone differs from it by one base. The rearrangement links TRBV20-1 to TRBJ1-1; 7 bases agree with TRBD1. The CDR3 is made up of 12 amino acids. Germline assignment: CDR1 DFQATT and CDR2 SNEGSKA (reference sequence). The CDR3 loop is CSVRQGHTEVFF. In nucleotides, the CDR3 is TGCAGTGTTAGACAGGGACACACTGAAGTTTTCTTT.